The 10 T cell receptor beta chains listed next were all sequenced from one sample in a study of beta chain features in type 1 diabetes. Points from the study as a whole: Across all four CD4+ subsets, people with type 1 diabetes showed modestly shorter TCRB CDR3s.

cDNA synthesis used the whole RNA isolate, giving expressed TCRB sequences. The method was immunoSEQ multiplex PCR; TCRdb's version includes in-frame clones alone and lacks a portion of them. Of 250,000 to 300,000 clones listed, roughly 24% are singletons. Their specific antigens are unknown. The specimen sequenced was naive CD4+ T cells from blood. These receptors were collected from a woman between 25 and 40 years old with type 1 diabetes.

The chain links TRBV30 to TRBJ1-4; the D is unclear. CDR1 is GTSNPN and CDR2 is SVGIG in the germline V gene (reference sequence). The CDR3 covers 15 residues. V was clipped by 3 bases and J by 5 bases, with 16 bases between them. CDR3 bases: TGTGCCTGGAGGGCCCTCGGGAGTGGCAATGAAAAACTGTTTTTT. Protein sequence: CAWRALGSGNEKLFF.

This clone showed up just a few times. The rearrangement links TRBV9 to TRBJ1-1; D unresolved. CDR3 length equals 13 residues. The germline gives CDR1 SGDLS, CDR2 YYNGEE. V lost 0 bases to trimming and J lost 7 bases, with 10 bases between them. CDR3 bases: TGTGCCAGCAGCGTAGAGGCAGGCAGTGAAGCTTTCTTT. Its protein product is CASSVEAGSEAFF.

The V and J genes are TRBV30 and TRBJ1-1; D unclear. From germline, CDR1 is GTSNPN and CDR2 SVGIG (reference sequence). CDR3 size: 13 residues. V was cut by 2 bases and J by 2 bases, with 9 bases left in between. The CDR3 bases are TGTGCCTGGAGTTTTACAGAAAACACTGAAGCTTTCTTT. Translating gives CAWSFTENTEAFF.

The chain couples TRBV7-9 to TRBJ2-1, with TRBD2 matching over 7 bases. CDR1 and CDR2 (germline): SEHNR, FQNEAQ (reference sequence). The trim removed 0 bases at V and 4 bases at J, leaving 6 bases unmatched. The CDR3 totals 16 residues. The CDR3 bases are TGTGCCAGCAGCTTAGCGGGAGGGCCGCGGTACAATGAGCAGTTCTTC. Protein: CASSLAGGPRYNEQFF.

The chain joins TRBV7-9 to TRBJ2-7; TRBD1 aligns across 10 bases. CDR3 size: 16 residues. After removal of 3 bases from V and 3 bases from J, the junction contained 8 bases not matched to a gene. CDR1 is SEHNR and CDR2 is FQNEAQ in the germline V gene (reference sequence). CDR3 region: CASSLFSGTGVYEQYF. For the CDR3, the DNA is TGTGCCAGCAGCTTGTTTTCCGGGACAGGGGTCTACGAGCAGTACTTC.

In its sample, this clone was seen a few times. J is TRBJ1-5 and V is TRBV6-6, with a weak D call TRBD1 (5 bases). CDR1 and CDR2 from the germline V gene are MNHNY and SVGAGI (reference sequence). V was shortened by 2 bases and J by 4 bases, with 15 bases between the two germline ends. The CDR3 extends over 16 amino acids. Here the CDR3 reads CASSYAREVGNQPQHF. CDR3 nucleotide sequence: TGTGCCAGCAGTTACGCCAGGGAGGTCGGGAATCAGCCCCAGCATTTT.

The chain links TRBV29-1 to TRBJ2-3, with D maybe TRBD2 (6 bases). The V gene's germline CDR1 is SQVTM and CDR2 ANQGSEA. CDR3 length: 13 amino acids. V lost 8 bases and J lost 0, with 12 bases in between. CDR3 in amino acids: CSITGTSTDTQYF. CDR3 DNA sequence: TGCAGCATAACCGGGACTAGCACAGATACGCAGTATTTT.

This clone was counted between two and nine times. The J gene is TRBJ1-1, the V gene TRBV30; perhaps TRBD1 as D (5 bases). The CDR3 contains 14 residues. The V end was cut by 4 bases, the J end by 4 bases, with 16 bases between. Germline V gene lookup returns CDR1 GTSNPN and CDR2 SVGIG (reference sequence). The CDR3 protein is CAWTPDSLGTEAFF. Written as DNA, the CDR3 is TGTGCCTGGACCCCCGACAGTTTGGGCACTGAAGCTTTCTTT.

This clone was seen only a few times. The gene calls are TRBV7-9 and TRBJ1-5; perhaps TRBD1 as D (6 bases). V gave up 7 bases and J gave up 6 bases, with 22 bases separating them. The germline gives CDR1 SEHNR, CDR2 FQNEAQ (reference sequence). This CDR3 has 16 amino acids. The CDR3 here is CASTSSEKQGVQPQHF. The CDR3 DNA reads TGTGCCAGCACCTCAAGCGAGAAACAGGGAGTTCAGCCCCAGCATTTT.

This clone was found a few times. This chain links TRBV5-4 with TRBJ2-1; D possibly corresponds to TRBD2 (5 bases). Trimming took 5 bases from V and 5 from J, leaving 14 bases between them. The CDR3 totals 14 residues. Germline V lookup: CDR1 SGHNT, CDR2 YYREEE (reference sequence). The CDR3 is CASSFLDSNNEQFF. The CDR3 DNA reads as TGTGCCAGCAGTTTTTTGGACTCGAACAATGAGCAGTTCTTC.